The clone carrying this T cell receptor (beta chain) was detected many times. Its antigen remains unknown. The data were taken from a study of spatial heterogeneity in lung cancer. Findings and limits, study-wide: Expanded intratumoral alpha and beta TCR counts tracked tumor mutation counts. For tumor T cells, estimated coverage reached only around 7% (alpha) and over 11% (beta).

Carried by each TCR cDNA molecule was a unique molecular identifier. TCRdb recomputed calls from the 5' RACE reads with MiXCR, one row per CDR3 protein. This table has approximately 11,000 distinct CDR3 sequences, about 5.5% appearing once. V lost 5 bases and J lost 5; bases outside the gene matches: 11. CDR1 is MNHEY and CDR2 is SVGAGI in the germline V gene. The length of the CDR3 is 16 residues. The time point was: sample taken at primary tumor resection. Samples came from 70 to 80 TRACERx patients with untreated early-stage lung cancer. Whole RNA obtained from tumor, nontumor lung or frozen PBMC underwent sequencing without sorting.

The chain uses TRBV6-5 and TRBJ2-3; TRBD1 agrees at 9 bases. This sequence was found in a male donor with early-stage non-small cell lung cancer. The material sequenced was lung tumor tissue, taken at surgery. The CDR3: CASSGVGTGYLDTQYF. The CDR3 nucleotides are TGTGCCAGCAGTGGGGTGGGGACAGGGTATCTAGATACGCAGTATTTT.